The 4 T cell receptor beta chains listed next were all sequenced from one sample in a study of cytomegalovirus exposure and HLA in healthy donors. Vbeta (60) and Jbeta (13) primers were used in the PCR. Measured with immunoSEQ multiplex PCR; TCRdb has only the in-frame clones, and not every one. The listing records about 130,000 clones. Sequenced material: PBMCs. These receptors originate from a woman in her sixties or seventies in good health and CMV-seronegative.

The chain joins TRBV2 to TRBJ2-7; weak D call: TRBD1 (5 bases). This CDR3 spans 11 amino acids. Trimming stripped 8 bases from V and 3 bases from J, with 8 bases between. The germline V gene encodes CDR1 SNHLY and CDR2 FYNNEI. The CDR3 nucleotides are TGTGCCAGCCGCCAGGGCTACGAGCAGTACTTC. Its protein product is CASRQGYEQYF.

This rearrangement joins TRBV18 to TRBJ1-5; D gene unclear. Germline lookup yields CDR1 KGHSH and CDR2 LQKENI. V gave up 3 bases and J gave up 4 bases, with 16 bases separating them. The CDR3 contains 16 residues. Written as DNA, the CDR3 is TGTGCCAGCTCACCTACCGCGGGAGCTGGGAATCAGCCCCAGCATTTT. Its protein product is CASSPTAGAGNQPQHF.

The chain links TRBV25-1 to TRBJ2-3; 8 bases are a match to TRBD2. This CDR3 has 15 residues. CDR1 is MGHDK and CDR2 is SYGVNS in the germline V gene. V shed 5 bases and J 5 bases; nucleotides not matched to a gene: 9. The CDR3 loop is CASSNSGGGRDTQYF. The CDR3 DNA reads TGTGCCAGCAGTAACTCCGGGGGGGGGAGAGATACGCAGTATTTT.

CDR3: CASLRPGQGGEQYF. DNA for the CDR3: TGTGCCAGTCTGCGGCCGGGACAGGGGGGCGAGCAGTACTTC. V usage is TRBV6-1 and J usage is TRBJ2-7; 11 bases fit TRBD1. CDR3 length equals 14 residues. The germline CDR1 and CDR2 sequences are MNHNS and SASEGT. V trimming: 9 bases; J trimming: 6 bases; junction bases outside the gene matches: 10.